This T cell receptor (beta chain) appears in the sequencing data of a study of T cells in Graves' hyperthyroidism and ophthalmopathy. This clonotype has more than one count but fewer than ten. What was amplified from RNA transcripts were TCR beta CDR3 regions. The primer set for the first-round RT-PCR of the TCR CDR3 was HTBI. Each CDR3 protein is one row after TCRdb ran MiXCR on the multiplex PCR reads. The sample carries 450,000 to 650,000 distinct CDR3 sequences, 12% to 15% recorded once. This receptor was obtained from a young woman with Graves' ophthalmopathy. Sequenced material: blood.

The CDR3 is CASSLAGGRIAGDTQYF. The CDR3 bases are TGTGCCAGCAGTTTAGCGGGAGGGAGGATTGCGGGAGATACGCAGTATTTT. V usage is TRBV12-3 or TRBV12-4 and J usage is TRBJ2-3; 7 nucleotides line up with TRBD2. V shed 0 bases and J 5 bases; nucleotides not matched to a gene: 11. CDR3 size: 17 residues.